This T cell receptor (beta chain) was observed in a study of CD8 T cells in ankylosing spondylitis. Whole-study findings and limits: Seemingly characteristic of ankylosing spondylitis blood was a TCR beta motif consisting of 7 or 8 highly homologous variants.

The length of the CDR3 is 13 residues. V was shortened by 5 bases and J by 2 bases, with 13 bases between the two germline ends. Germline V gene lookup returns CDR1 SQVTM and CDR2 ANQGSEA. This clonotype occurred a few times. Its antigen remains unknown. MiXCR, applied by TCRdb to the 5' RACE reads, yields one record per CDR3 protein. Altogether fewer than 250,000 distinct CDR3 sequences are present, roughly a third being singletons, with the ten largest covering around 4.5%. Sequenced material: blood, either unsorted or a sorted T cell fraction (not recorded which). The chain links TRBV29-1 to TRBJ2-7; the D gene is possibly TRBD2 (5 bases). This TCR was recovered from a male donor with ankylosing spondylitis or in good health (not recorded which). The chain's CDR3 is CSVKRVGAYEQYF. In DNA, the CDR3 is TGCAGCGTTAAGAGGGTCGGGGCCTACGAGCAGTACTTC.